This T cell receptor beta chain was documented in a study of cytomegalovirus exposure and HLA in healthy donors. Study-level results: Per a later analysis, 16,951 TCR beta sequences showed association with HLA alleles at 0.05 false discovery rate. In an earlier analysis, productive rearrangement rates for most beta V segments clustered near 87% or 30%.

PCR was performed using 60 Vbeta and 13 Jbeta primers. Libraries were prepared by immunoSEQ multiplex PCR; TCRdb keeps only in-frame clonotypes and omits some of them. Here the sample spans roughly 58,000 clones, roughly 80% being singletons. The V gene lost 3 bases and the J gene lost 3 bases, with 7 bases spanning the gap. Germline CDR1 and CDR2: MDHEN and SYDVKM. The CDR3 is 13 residues long. Comment on this clone: Its target is unknown.

The receptor was derived from a woman in her 40s in good health and CMV-seronegative. The chain joins TRBV28 to TRBJ2-3, with a weak D call TRBD2 (6 bases). What was sequenced was PBMCs. The CDR3 loop is CASSFGGTDTQYF. The CDR3 region has the DNA TGTGCCAGCAGTTTCGGAGGGACAGATACGCAGTATTTT.